This T cell receptor beta chain was recovered during a study of CXCR3-negative and CXCR3-positive naive CD8 T cells. Across the whole study: The study obtained around 140 million TRB reads, about 1.5 +/- 0.3 million per library. Study findings and constraints: Upon cryopreservation, CXCR3 expression partially decreased, and most assays used fresh PBMCs. Compared with CXCR3-negative naive cells, CXCR3-positive naive cells showed more hydrophobic TRB CDR3s.

Note on this clonotype: Its target is unknown.

Per CD8+ T cell subset, triplicate sorts of 300,000 or so cells each were done. Cells that were CD45RO-CCR7+CD27+CD95- constituted naive CD8+ T cells. The TRB libraries of cDNA were built by UMI-labeled 5' RACE. Following a re-call of the 5' RACE reads, TCRdb has one entry per CDR3 protein and lacks DNA. The data show about 150,000 distinct CDR3 sequences, and the top ten clones hold just under 0.5%. In germline, CDR1 is SGHVS, CDR2 FQNEAQ. The CDR3 runs 13 residues. The rearrangement uses TRBV7-8 and TRBJ1-2. This sequence was found in a human donor in good health. Some clones in this sample may be carry-over from other donors' samples. Sample: naive CXCR3+ CD8+ T cells from blood. The subset denotes: CD45RO-CCR7+CD27+CD95- naive CD8+ T cells expressing CXCR3 (TNR3+). CDR3 region: CASSFPGYYGYTF.